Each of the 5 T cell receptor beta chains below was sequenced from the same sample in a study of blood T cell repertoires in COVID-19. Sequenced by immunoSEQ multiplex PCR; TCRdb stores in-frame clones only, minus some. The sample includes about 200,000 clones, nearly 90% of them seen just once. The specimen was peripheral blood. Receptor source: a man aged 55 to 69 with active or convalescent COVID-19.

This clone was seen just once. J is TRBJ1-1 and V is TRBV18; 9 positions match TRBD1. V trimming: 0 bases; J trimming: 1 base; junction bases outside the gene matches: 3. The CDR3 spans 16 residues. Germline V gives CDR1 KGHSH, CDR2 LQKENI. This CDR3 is CASSPPGQGWNTEAFF. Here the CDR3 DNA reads TGTGCCAGCTCACCACCGGGACAGGGATGGAACACTGAAGCTTTCTTT.

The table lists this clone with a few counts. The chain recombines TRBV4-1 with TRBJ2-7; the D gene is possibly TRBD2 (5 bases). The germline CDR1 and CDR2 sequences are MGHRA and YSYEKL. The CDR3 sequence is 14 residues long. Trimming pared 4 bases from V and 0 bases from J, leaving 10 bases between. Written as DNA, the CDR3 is TGCGCCAGCAGCCCCGGGGTCTTCTCCTACGAGCAGTACTTC. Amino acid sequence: CASSPGVFSYEQYF.

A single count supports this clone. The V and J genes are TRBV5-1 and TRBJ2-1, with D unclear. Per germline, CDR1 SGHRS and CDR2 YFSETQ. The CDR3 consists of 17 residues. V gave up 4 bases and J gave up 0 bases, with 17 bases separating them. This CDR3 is CASSQVLLASSYNEQFF. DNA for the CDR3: TGCGCCAGCAGCCAGGTCCTACTTGCCAGCTCCTACAATGAGCAGTTCTTC.

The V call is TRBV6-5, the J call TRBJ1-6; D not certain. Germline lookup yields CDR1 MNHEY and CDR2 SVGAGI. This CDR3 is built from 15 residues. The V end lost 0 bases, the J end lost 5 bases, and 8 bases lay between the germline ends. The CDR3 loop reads CASSYSTTDNSPLHF. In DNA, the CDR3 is TGTGCCAGCAGTTACTCGACAACCGATAATTCACCCCTCCACTTT.

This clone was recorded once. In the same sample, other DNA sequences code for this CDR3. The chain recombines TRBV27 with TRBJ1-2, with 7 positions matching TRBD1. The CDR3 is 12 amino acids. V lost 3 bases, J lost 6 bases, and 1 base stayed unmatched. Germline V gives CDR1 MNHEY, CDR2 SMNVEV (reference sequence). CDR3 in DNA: TGTGCCAGCAGTTTGACAGGGAATGGCTACACCTTC. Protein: CASSLTGNGYTF.